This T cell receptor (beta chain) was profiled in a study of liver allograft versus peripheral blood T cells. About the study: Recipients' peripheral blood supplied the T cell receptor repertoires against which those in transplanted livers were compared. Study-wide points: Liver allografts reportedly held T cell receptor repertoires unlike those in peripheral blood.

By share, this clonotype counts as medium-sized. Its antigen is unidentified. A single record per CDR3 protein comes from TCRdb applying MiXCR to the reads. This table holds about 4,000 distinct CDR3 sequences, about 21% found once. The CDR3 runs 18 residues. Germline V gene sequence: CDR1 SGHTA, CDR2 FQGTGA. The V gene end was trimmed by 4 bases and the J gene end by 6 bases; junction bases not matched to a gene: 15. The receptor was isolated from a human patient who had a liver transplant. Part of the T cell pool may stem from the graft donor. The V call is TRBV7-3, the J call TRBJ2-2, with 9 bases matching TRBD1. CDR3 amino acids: CASSWHPGQGEGAGELFF. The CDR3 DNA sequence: TGTGCCAGCAGCTGGCACCCGGGACAGGGCGAGGGAGCCGGGGAGCTGTTTTTT. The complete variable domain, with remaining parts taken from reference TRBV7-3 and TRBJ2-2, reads GAGVSQTPSNKVTEKGKYVELRCDPISGHTALYWYRQSLGQGPEFLIYFQGTGAADDSGLPNDRFFAVRPEGSVSTLKIQRTERGDSAVYLCASSWHPGQGEGAGELFFGEGSRLTVL.